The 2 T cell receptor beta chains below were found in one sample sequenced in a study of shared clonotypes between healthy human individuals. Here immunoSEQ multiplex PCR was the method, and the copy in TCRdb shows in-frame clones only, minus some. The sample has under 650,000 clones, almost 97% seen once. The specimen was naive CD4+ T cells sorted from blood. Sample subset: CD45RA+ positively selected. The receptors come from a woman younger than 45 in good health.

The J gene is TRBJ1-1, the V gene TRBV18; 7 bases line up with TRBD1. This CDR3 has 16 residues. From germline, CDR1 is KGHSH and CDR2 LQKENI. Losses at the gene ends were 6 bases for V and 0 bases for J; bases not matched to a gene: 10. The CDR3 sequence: CASSHRDSTMNTEAFF. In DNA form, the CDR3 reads TGTGCCAGCTCGCATAGGGACAGCACTATGAACACTGAAGCTTTCTTT.

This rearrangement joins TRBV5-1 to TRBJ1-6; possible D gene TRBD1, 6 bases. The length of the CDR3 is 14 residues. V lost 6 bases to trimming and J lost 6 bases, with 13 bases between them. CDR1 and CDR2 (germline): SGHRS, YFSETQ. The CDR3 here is CASNKGDLNSPLHF. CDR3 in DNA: TGCGCCAGCAACAAGGGGGACCTTAATTCACCCCTCCACTTT.